Following are 21 T cell receptor beta chains from one sample sequenced in a study of PD-1 blockade in classical Hodgkin lymphoma. The repertoire was sequenced with immunoSEQ multiplex PCR; TCRdb's copy has only in-frame clones and lacks some. The data contain 4,200 or so clones, about four fifths of them singletons. Each and every patient relapsed after autologous stem cell transplantation, and patients got differing brentuximab vedotin exposure. This specimen consisted of peripheral blood mononuclear cells (PBMCs), obtained at baseline. The receptor source for this set is a human donor with classical Hodgkin lymphoma.

The chain uses TRBV7-2 and TRBJ2-7; D gene ambiguous. Trimming removed 5 bases from V and 5 bases from J, with 13 bases in between. The CDR3 runs 13 residues. The germline V gene has CDR1 SGHTA and CDR2 FQGNSA. CDR3 in amino acids: CASSDPLNDEQYF. CDR3 DNA sequence: TGTGCCAGCAGCGACCCCCTGAACGACGAGCAGTACTTC.

The CDR3, as DNA: TGTGCCAGCAGTTTGAGGGCAGTTAGCAATCAGCCCCAGCATTTT. This encodes CASSLRAVSNQPQHF. The chain is built from TRBV6-5 and TRBJ1-5; D is ambiguous. V dropped 4 bases and J dropped 0 bases, with 10 bases sitting between them. This CDR3 region has 15 residues. Germline V lookup: CDR1 MNHEY, CDR2 SVGAGI.

V gene TRBV20-1 combines with J gene TRBJ2-3, with a weak D call TRBD2 (5 bases). The CDR3 totals 10 residues. Per germline, CDR1 DFQATT and CDR2 SNEGSKA (reference sequence). The CDR3: CTTGVRTQYF. Here the CDR3 DNA reads TGCACCACCGGGGTTCGTACGCAGTATTTT.

The CDR3 DNA is TGTGCCAGCAGTGCCTTGGGCAGGGAGCTGTTTTTT. Translated: CASSALGRELFF. The chain has TRBV28 and TRBJ2-2; D ambiguous. Trimming cost V 5 bases and J 9 bases, with 10 bases left between them. This CDR3 is built from 12 residues. CDR1 is MDHEN and CDR2 is SYDVKM in the germline V gene.

The V and J genes are TRBV28 and TRBJ2-3, with 16 nucleotides matching TRBD2. Germline assignment: CDR1 MDHEN and CDR2 SYDVKM. J was trimmed by 8 bases and V by 6 bases; bases with no gene match: 11. There are 17 residues in the CDR3. The CDR3 DNA follows: TGTGCCAGCAGCCGAAAGGGACTAGCGGGGGGGAGCCGTACGCAGTATTTT. Translated: CASSRKGLAGGSRTQYF. The whole variable domain, filled in from reference TRBV28 and TRBJ2-3, reads DVKVTQSSRYLVKRTGEKVFLECVQDMDHENMFWYRQDPGLGLRLIYFSYDVKMKEKGDIPEGYSVSREKKERFSLILESASTNQTSMYLCASSRKGLAGGSRTQYFGPGTRLTVL.

The rearrangement links TRBV19 to TRBJ2-5; 11 bases are shared with TRBD2. Germline V CDR1 and CDR2: LNHDA, SQIVND (reference sequence). The V gene end was trimmed by 5 bases and the J gene end by 1 base; junction bases not matched to a gene: 6. The CDR3 contains 16 residues. The CDR3 DNA reads TGTGCCAGTAGTTTTCTAGCGGGGGGACGCCAAGAGACCCAGTACTTC. It codes for CASSFLAGGRQETQYF.

This clone was counted a few times. The chain joins TRBV4-2 to TRBJ2-1, with 8 bases lining up with TRBD2. V shed 0 bases, J shed 8 bases, and the junction held 3 bases outside the gene matches. CDR1 and CDR2 (germline): LGHNA, YNFKEQ. This CDR3 comprises 14 residues. The CDR3 coding sequence is TGTGCCAGCAGCCAAGAGGGACTAGGTGATGAGCAGTTCTTC. Translated: CASSQEGLGDEQFF.

The chain is built from TRBV7-9 and TRBJ1-1, with TRBD1 identical over 10 bases. J was trimmed by 5 bases and V by 3 bases; bases with no gene match: 6. CDR1 is SEHNR and CDR2 is FQNEAQ in the germline V gene (reference sequence). The CDR3 loop spans 15 amino acids. The CDR3 region is CASSLGTGVGTEAFF. The CDR3 DNA reads as TGTGCCAGCAGCTTGGGGACAGGGGTGGGTACTGAAGCTTTCTTT.

This clone was detected only once. DNA for the CDR3: TGTGCCAGCAGCTTGGACAAACGCCCGGACTACACAGATACGCAGTATTTT. Residues: CASSLDKRPDYTDTQYF. This chain joins TRBV5-5 and TRBJ2-3; D perhaps matches TRBD2 (6 bases). The CDR3 covers 17 residues. The germline V and J ends were trimmed by 0 bases and 2 bases, with 16 bases remaining between them. CDR1 and CDR2 from the germline V gene are SGHKS and YYEKEE (reference sequence).

This clone has more than one count but fewer than ten. CDR3 DNA: TGTGCCAGCAGCTTAGAGACAGCGAATTCACCCCTCCACTTT. Translation gives CASSLETANSPLHF. This rearrangement joins TRBV7-9 to TRBJ1-6; the D gene is possibly TRBD1 (5 bases). The CDR3 loop spans 14 amino acids. The germline CDR1 and CDR2 sequences are SEHNR and FQNEAQ (reference sequence). With 1 base removed from V and 7 bases from J, the gap between germline ends came to 8 bases.

The J gene is TRBJ2-6, the V gene TRBV27; D remains unclear. There are 16 residues in the CDR3. CDR1 MNHEY and CDR2 SMNVEV come from the germline V gene (reference sequence). Trimming took off 6 bases at V and 2 bases at J, with 14 bases between the two ends. The CDR3 protein is CASRSPLGTGANVLTF. CDR3 coding DNA: TGTGCCAGCAGATCCCCGCTGGGAACTGGGGCCAACGTCCTGACTTTC.

The rearrangement joins TRBV21-1 to TRBJ2-6; the tabulated D call, TRBD2, remains unverified against the DNA. TRBV21-1 is a documented pseudogene. This CDR3 spans 15 amino acids. The CDR3 DNA reads as TGTGCCAGCAGCGATTCTAGCTCTGGGGCCAACGTCCTGACTTTC. It encodes CASSDSSSGANVLTF.

The genes are TRBV7-6 and TRBJ2-7; either TRBD1 or TRBD2 may fit D (5 bases each). The CDR3 spans 14 residues. Trimming left V 1 base short and J 6 bases short, with 13 bases between. Germline lookup yields CDR1 SGHVS and CDR2 FNYEAQ. The CDR3 sequence is CASSLEGTFTEQYF. CDR3 sequence (DNA): TGTGCCAGCAGCTTAGAGGGGACGTTCACCGAGCAGTACTTC.

This clone was detected once. The chain couples TRBV2 to TRBJ1-4; 8 nucleotides align to TRBD1. The CDR3 is 18 residues long. Per germline, CDR1 SNHLY and CDR2 FYNNEI. Trimming removed 3 bases from V and 3 bases from J; junction bases left unmatched: 12. The CDR3 bases are TGTGCCAGCAGTGACCCTCTCGGACAGGGTATGGCTAATGAAAAACTGTTTTTT. It codes for CASSDPLGQGMANEKLFF. Full variable domain (outside the CDR3, taken from reference TRBV2 and TRBJ1-4): EPEVTQTPSHQVTQMGQEVILRCVPISNHLYFYWYRQILGQKVEFLVSFYNNEISEKSEIFDDQFSVERPDGSNFTLKIRSTKLEDSAMYFCASSDPLGQGMANEKLFFGSGTQLSVL.

This chain connects TRBV28 to TRBJ2-7; 11 bases match TRBD1. Germline CDR1 MDHEN, CDR2 SYDVKM. The CDR3 is 16 residues long. V gave up 7 bases and J gave up 3 bases; unmatched junction bases: 11. The DNA for the CDR3 is TGTGCCAGCACCGAAGAGGCCGGGACAGGGGGCTACGAGCAGTACTTC. Residues: CASTEEAGTGGYEQYF.

CDR3 bases: TGTGCCAGCAGCGGGGGGACAGGAGCGAACACTGAAGCTTTCTTT. Its protein product is CASSGGTGANTEAFF. This sequence joins TRBV5-4 and TRBJ1-1; 8 bases line up with TRBD1. The CDR3 is 15 residues long. With V trimmed by 4 bases and J by 1 base, 6 bases remained unmatched. Germline CDR1 is SGHNT and CDR2 is YYREEE (reference sequence).

The chain is built from TRBV28 and TRBJ1-4; D is uncertain. The germline gives CDR1 MDHEN, CDR2 SYDVKM. This CDR3 contains 12 residues. The V end lost 3 bases, the J end lost 5 bases, and 4 bases lay between the germline ends. This chain's CDR3 is CASSLSNEKLFF. In DNA, the CDR3 is TGTGCCAGCAGTTTGTCCAATGAAAAACTGTTTTTT. The whole variable domain, remainder taken from reference TRBV28 and TRBJ1-4, is DVKVTQSSRYLVKRTGEKVFLECVQDMDHENMFWYRQDPGLGLRLIYFSYDVKMKEKGDIPEGYSVSREKKERFSLILESASTNQTSMYLCASSLSNEKLFFGSGTQLSVL.

The J gene is TRBJ2-1, the V gene TRBV19; D unclear. V was shortened by 11 bases and J by 3 bases, with 8 bases between the two germline ends. Per germline, CDR1 LNHDA and CDR2 SQIVND (reference sequence). The length of the CDR3 is 11 residues. The CDR3 reads CAASFYNEQFF. CDR3 sequence (DNA): TGTGCCGCTAGTTTCTACAATGAGCAGTTCTTC.

Only one count was recorded for this clone. The V and J genes are TRBV6-4 and TRBJ2-3; D ambiguous. Germline V gene lookup returns CDR1 MRHNA and CDR2 SNTAGT. The CDR3 has 11 amino acids. Between the trimmed V and J ends, which lost 6 bases and 3 bases, there was a span of 4 bases. As DNA, the CDR3 is TGTGCCAGCAGGATAACAGATACGCAGTATTTT. Translated, it gives CASRITDTQYF.

The rearrangement uses TRBV7-6 and TRBJ2-3; TRBD2 matches at 8 bases. This CDR3 comprises 16 residues. V was pared by 7 bases and J by 0 bases, with 9 bases of the junction left unmatched. Germline-derived CDR1 and CDR2 are SGHVS and FNYEAQ. The CDR3 loop reads CASTTAGGRSTDTQYF. The CDR3 coding sequence is TGTGCCAGCACGACCGCGGGGGGACGCAGCACAGATACGCAGTATTTT.

This chain joins TRBV6-5 and TRBJ1-5; weak D call: TRBD1 (5 bases). V was shortened by 6 bases and J by 1 base, with 13 bases between the two germline ends. The CDR3 is made up of 15 amino acids. Germline CDR1 and CDR2: MNHEY and SVGAGI. The CDR3 protein is CASSLNPGSNQPQHF. CDR3 in DNA: TGTGCCAGCAGCCTAAACCCAGGGAGCAATCAGCCCCAGCATTTT.